Presented here are 23 T cell receptor beta chains from one specimen sequenced in a study of shared clonotypes between healthy human individuals. Libraries were prepared by immunoSEQ multiplex PCR; TCRdb keeps only in-frame clonotypes and omits some of them. The sample includes about 120,000 clones, approximately 70% of them seen just once. What was sequenced was memory CD8+ T cells sorted from blood. The sample's subset: CD45RO+ cells pooled with CCR7-negative TemRA cells. The source is a woman aged 25 to 39 in good health.

This clone was seen once. The chain has TRBV27 and TRBJ1-1, with D perhaps matching TRBD1 (6 bases). CDR3 length: 15 residues. The V and J ends lost 0 bases and 4 bases respectively, with 12 bases between them. Germline V gene sequence: CDR1 MNHEY, CDR2 SMNVEV (reference sequence). The CDR3 DNA sequence: TGTGCCAGCAGTTTATCTAACAGGGCTGGCACTGAAGCTTTCTTT. Protein product: CASSLSNRAGTEAFF.

The chain joins TRBV19 to TRBJ1-1, with D maybe TRBD1 (5 bases). The CDR3 is 13 amino acids. CDR1 and CDR2 (germline): LNHDA, SQIVND (reference sequence). V lost 7 bases to trimming and J lost 3 bases, with 12 bases between them. CDR3 in DNA: TGTGCCAGTACCCGGGTGGGGGACACTGAAGCTTTCTTT. Its protein product is CASTRVGDTEAFF.

This chain links TRBV28 with TRBJ1-5, with 8 bases fitting TRBD1. The germline CDR1 and CDR2 sequences are MDHEN and SYDVKM. The J segment lost 0 bases and the V segment lost 6 bases, leaving 4 bases of the junction unmatched. The CDR3 has 15 residues. CDR3 protein: CASSSGQVSNQPQHF. The CDR3 region has the DNA TGTGCCAGCAGCTCGGGACAGGTTAGCAATCAGCCCCAGCATTTT.

The chain joins TRBV28 to TRBJ1-1; possibly TRBD1 for D (6 bases). Germline-derived CDR1 and CDR2 are MDHEN and SYDVKM. The CDR3 covers 17 residues. The V gene lost 7 bases and the J gene lost 3 bases, with 24 bases spanning the gap. CDR3 in DNA: TGTGCCAGCACGAGGTACGTGAGGATACAGGGAGACACTGAAGCTTTCTTT. It yields the protein CASTRYVRIQGDTEAFF.

This clone has more than one count but fewer than ten. The V gene is TRBV9, the J gene TRBJ1-2; D might be TRBD1 (5 bases). Deletions cut 3 bases from V and 0 bases from J, with 15 bases between. Germline CDR1 reads SGDLS; CDR2 reads YYNGEE. The CDR3 runs 16 residues. The CDR3 loop reads CASSGRDSDSNYGYTF. In nucleotides, the CDR3 is TGTGCCAGCAGCGGGAGGGACTCAGACTCTAACTATGGCTACACCTTC.

The chain employs TRBV9 and TRBJ1-5; D ambiguous. Germline CDR1 reads SGDLS; CDR2 reads YYNGEE. Trimming left V 0 bases short and J 2 bases short, with 9 bases between. The CDR3 is 15 residues long. CDR3 protein: CASSVGSLGNQPQHF. Here the CDR3 DNA reads TGTGCCAGCAGCGTAGGTAGCCTGGGCAATCAGCCCCAGCATTTT.

This clone was picked up many times. The rearrangement links TRBV6-4 to TRBJ2-1, with 14 nucleotides matching TRBD2. The CDR3 has 15 residues. The germline V gene has CDR1 MRHNA and CDR2 SNTAGT. V lost 2 bases to trimming and J lost 6 bases; unmatched junction nucleotides: 0. The CDR3 protein is CASSDGLAGGNEQFF. The DNA of the CDR3 is TGTGCCAGCAGTGACGGACTAGCGGGAGGCAATGAGCAGTTCTTC.

This chain uses TRBV25-1 with TRBJ2-5; D may correspond to TRBD1 or TRBD2 (5 bases each). The end of the DNA aligns better with TRBJ2-7, so the J call may be wrong. From germline, CDR1 is MGHDK and CDR2 SYGVNS. This CDR3 spans 13 amino acids. CDR3 protein: CASSDTGPYEQYF. DNA of the CDR3: TGTGCCAGCAGCGACACGGGGCCCTACGAGCAGTACTTC.

The count of this clone is one. The chain combines TRBV6-1 with TRBJ1-1; 9 bases map to TRBD1. CDR3 size: 17 residues. Germline CDR1 reads MNHNS; CDR2 reads SASEGT. V shed 1 base, J shed 0 bases, and the junction held 6 bases outside the gene matches. CDR3 sequence reads: CASSEGITGGMNTEAFF. CDR3 nucleotide sequence: TGTGCCAGCAGTGAAGGGATTACAGGGGGCATGAACACTGAAGCTTTCTTT.

The chain has TRBV19 and TRBJ2-3; D may match TRBD1 or TRBD2 (5 bases each). V lost 8 bases and J 4 bases, leaving 13 bases between the germline ends. Per the germline V gene, CDR1 is LNHDA and CDR2 is SQIVND (reference sequence). The CDR3 is 13 residues long. This CDR3 reads CASQMRGADTQYF. CDR3 DNA sequence: TGTGCCAGTCAAATGAGAGGGGCAGATACGCAGTATTTT.

V and J are TRBV6-1 and TRBJ1-4, with a weak D call TRBD1 (6 bases). V lost 6 bases and J 8 bases, leaving 16 bases between the germline ends. Germline-derived CDR1 and CDR2 are MNHNS and SASEGT. The CDR3 is made up of 14 amino acids. The CDR3 spells CASSDGGGLEKLFF. In DNA, the CDR3 is TGTGCCAGCAGCGATGGCGGGGGGCTCGAAAAACTGTTTTTT.

This clone appeared many times. The genes are TRBV9 and TRBJ2-7, with D unclear. Germline CDR1 is SGDLS and CDR2 is YYNGEE. This CDR3 has 14 residues. V was trimmed by 0 bases and J by 4 bases, leaving 11 bases between them. This CDR3 reads CASSVGANSYEQYF. The CDR3 DNA follows: TGTGCCAGCAGCGTAGGAGCGAACTCTTACGAGCAGTACTTC. The whole variable domain, remainder taken from reference TRBV9 and TRBJ2-7, is DSGVTQTPKHLITATGQRVTLRCSPRSGDLSVYWYQQSLDQGLQFLIQYYNGEERAKGNILERFSAQQFPDLHSELNLSSLELGDSALYFCASSVGANSYEQYFGPGTRLTVT.

V usage is TRBV25-1 and J usage is TRBJ2-1; D remains unclear. Trimming took 7 bases from V and 5 from J, leaving 6 bases between them. There are 11 residues in the CDR3. CDR1 and CDR2 from the germline V gene are MGHDK and SYGVNS. CDR3 DNA: TGTGCCAGCACTATAGACAATGAGCAGTTCTTC. Encoded protein: CASTIDNEQFF. Full variable domain (outside the CDR3, taken from reference TRBV25-1 and TRBJ2-1): EADIYQTPRYLVIGTGKKITLECSQTMGHDKMYWYQQDPGMELHLIHYSYGVNSTEKGDLSSESTVSRIRTEHFPLTLESARPSHTSQYLCASTIDNEQFFGPGTRLTVL.

The chain uses TRBV10-1 and TRBJ1-5, with 7 bases aligning to TRBD1. This CDR3 is built from 13 residues. Germline loops: CDR1 WNHNN, CDR2 SYGVQD (reference sequence). Unmatched junction bases numbered 0, after V lost 0 bases and J lost 7 bases. CDR3 sequence (DNA): TGCGCCAGCAGTGAGTCAGGGGGCCAGCCCCAGCATTTT. Encoded protein: CASSESGGQPQHF.

This clone was counted between two and nine times. The V call is TRBV27, the J call TRBJ2-3; 9 nucleotides match TRBD1. The trim removed 8 bases at V and 1 base at J, leaving 4 bases unmatched. The CDR3 sequence is 14 residues long. Germline V gene lookup returns CDR1 MNHEY and CDR2 SMNVEV (reference sequence). The CDR3 coding sequence is TGTGCCAGCCACAGGGGGCAGCGCACAGATACGCAGTATTTT. As protein: CASHRGQRTDTQYF.

In this sample, this clone turned up many times. The rearrangement joins TRBV6-1 to TRBJ1-5; D ambiguous. Germline values: CDR1 MNHNS, CDR2 SASEGT. The CDR3 has 13 residues. The ends were cut back, 3 bases at V and 6 bases at J, with 9 bases in the middle. The CDR3 DNA follows: TGTGCCAGCAGTGATAGGGCAACTCAGCCCCAGCATTTT. Translating it yields CASSDRATQPQHF.

This clone came up many times. The chain recombines TRBV21-1 with TRBJ1-2. TRBV21-1 is a pseudogene locus. The CDR3 contains 15 residues. DNA of the CDR3: TGTGCCAGCAGCTTCCGGGACGGCGGAGGAGGGGGCTACACCTTC. Translating gives CASSFRDGGGGGYTF.

This chain joins TRBV27 and TRBJ2-1, with D hard to call. V lost 4 bases and J 7 bases, leaving 8 bases between the germline ends. The CDR3 runs 12 residues. Germline-derived CDR1 and CDR2 are MNHEY and SMNVEV (reference sequence). CDR3 region: CASSSVLNEQFF. Here the CDR3 DNA reads TGTGCCAGCAGTTCAGTCCTTAATGAGCAGTTCTTC.

The chain has TRBV7-2 and TRBJ2-5; D is perhaps TRBD2 (5 bases). V gave up 8 bases and J gave up 1 base, with 14 bases separating them. Germline loops: CDR1 SGHTA, CDR2 FQGNSA. The CDR3 length is 14 residues. The CDR3 spells CASVIWLAQETQYF. DNA for the CDR3: TGTGCCAGCGTTATCTGGCTAGCCCAAGAGACCCAGTACTTC. Complete variable domain (other parts from reference TRBV7-2 and TRBJ2-5): GAGVSQSPSNKVTEKGKDVELRCDPISGHTALYWYRQSLGQGLEFLIYFQGNSAPDKSGLPSDRFSAERTGGSVSTLTIQRTQQEDSAVYLCASVIWLAQETQYFGPGTRLLVL.

The V and J genes are TRBV19 and TRBJ2-3; D gene unclear. This CDR3 is built from 15 residues. V dropped 5 bases and J dropped 0 bases, with 12 bases sitting between them. Germline lookup yields CDR1 LNHDA and CDR2 SQIVND (reference sequence). The DNA for the CDR3 is TGTGCCAGTAGTCAAGATACTTCTAGCACAGATACGCAGTATTTT. Protein: CASSQDTSSTDTQYF.

V and J are TRBV27 and TRBJ2-3, with TRBD1 as a possible D gene (5 bases). CDR3 length: 18 amino acids. Per germline, CDR1 MNHEY and CDR2 SMNVEV (reference sequence). V was clipped by 8 bases and J by 2 bases, with 26 bases between them. Written as DNA, the CDR3 is TGTGCCAGCGGACCACCCCCGGACATAAGGGTAACCACAGATACGCAGTATTTT. As protein: CASGPPPDIRVTTDTQYF.

The V and J genes are TRBV6-4 and TRBJ2-3; D is perhaps TRBD2 (6 bases). V shed 3 bases and J shed 3 bases, with 13 bases lying between them. The germline CDR1 and CDR2 sequences are MRHNA and SNTAGT. The CDR3 totals 15 residues. DNA for the CDR3: TGTGCCAGCAGTGAGGGGACTGCGCCGACAGATACGCAGTATTTT. It is translated as CASSEGTAPTDTQYF.

On this clone: This sample also contains other DNA sequences that code for the same CDR3. The V call is TRBV9, the J call TRBJ1-1; D call uncertain. CDR1 is SGDLS and CDR2 is YYNGEE in the germline V gene. The length of the CDR3 is 14 residues. Between the trimmed V and J ends, which lost 2 bases and 4 bases, there was a span of 12 bases. The CDR3: CASSVSWGSTEAFF. In nucleotides, the CDR3 is TGTGCCAGCAGCGTTTCGTGGGGTTCCACTGAAGCTTTCTTT.